This T cell receptor (beta chain) originates from a study of CXCR3-negative and CXCR3-positive naive CD8 T cells. The CDR3 runs 15 residues. cDNA libraries for TRB were generated by 5' RACE incorporating UMI labels. One entry per CDR3 protein, without DNA, is what TCRdb gives after re-calling the 5' RACE reads. This sample contains tens of thousands of distinct CDR3 sequences. Worth noting for this clonotype: Antigen specificity is unknown.

Points from the study as a whole: CXCR3-negative naive cells had less hydrophobic TRB CDR3s than did CXCR3-positive naive cells.

The clonotype originates from a human donor in good health. Some clones in this sample may be carry-over from other donors' samples. Sequencing was done on a sample of naive CXCR3+ CD8+ T cells from blood. Subset noted: CD45RO-CCR7+CD27+CD95- naive CD8+ T cells expressing CXCR3 (TNR3+). The V and J genes are TRBV12-3 or TRBV12-4 and TRBJ2-7; TCRdb calls TRBD1, which cannot be checked without DNA. The CDR3 reads CASTLTGFGSYEQYF.